A single sample is the source of the 32 T cell receptor beta chains below, sequenced in a study of vaccination effects on CD4 cells after COVID-19. Antigens for these TCRs are unknown. Before sequencing, viral peptide pools were used by the ViraFEST assay to expand antigen-specific CD4+ T cells. CD4+ T cell isolation took place after 10 days of culture. No vaccinee had earlier SARS-CoV-2 infection, and nucleocapsid antibodies were negative. Profiling relied on immunoSEQ multiplex PCR, and the TCRdb table lists in-frame clones only, not all of them. The sample contains tens of thousands of clones, 60% to 80% of which appear only once. The sample consisted of CD4+ T cells from PBMCs cultured with HCoV-NL63 spike peptides, taken before COVID-19 vaccination. The origin of the receptors is a human donor who received a COVID-19 vaccine.

This clone appeared a few times. V usage is TRBV4-1 and J usage is TRBJ1-1, with D tentatively TRBD1 (5 bases). Trimming stripped 4 bases from V and 1 base from J, with 16 bases between. The CDR3 runs 16 residues. Germline lookup yields CDR1 MGHRA and CDR2 YSYEKL. CDR3 DNA: TGCGCCAGCAGCCCAGGGTCGGGGATGAAGAACACTGAAGCTTTCTTT. Its protein is CASSPGSGMKNTEAFF.

CDR3 bases: TGTGCCAGCAGCGTGCACTACGAGCCAAGCTATGGCTACACCTTC. The encoded protein is CASSVHYEPSYGYTF. The rearrangement uses TRBV9 and TRBJ1-2, with D hard to call. The CDR3 runs to 15 residues. Germline loops: CDR1 SGDLS, CDR2 YYNGEE. The V gene lost 2 bases and the J gene lost 4 bases, with 15 bases spanning the gap.

The chain uses TRBV6-5 and TRBJ2-3; the D is unclear. Trimming took 6 bases from V and 0 from J, leaving 7 bases between them. This CDR3 comprises 13 residues. Germline CDR1 MNHEY, CDR2 SVGAGI. CDR3 sequence: CASRPLSTDTQYF. In DNA, the CDR3 is TGTGCCAGCAGACCCCTGAGCACAGATACGCAGTATTTT.

The chain is built from TRBV7-9 and TRBJ1-6; D ambiguous. The V gene lost 5 bases and the J gene lost 8 bases, with 7 bases spanning the gap. There are 12 residues in the CDR3. From germline, CDR1 is SEHNR and CDR2 FQNEAQ (reference sequence). CDR3 sequence (DNA): TGTGCCAGCAGCCAGAGAGATTCACCCCTCCACTTT. Protein product: CASSQRDSPLHF.

The rearrangement links TRBV6-5 to TRBJ1-5; 8 bases fit TRBD1. CDR1 and CDR2 (germline): MNHEY, SVGAGI. After removal of 8 bases from V and 5 bases from J, the junction contained 11 bases not matched to a gene. The CDR3 is 15 residues long. The CDR3 is CASGRTGSGHQPQHF. The CDR3 coding sequence is TGTGCCAGCGGAAGGACAGGGAGCGGTCATCAGCCCCAGCATTTT.

The V call is TRBV19, the J call TRBJ1-6; a possible D gene is TRBD1 (6 bases). The CDR3 covers 15 residues. The V and J ends lost 5 bases and 7 bases respectively, with 15 bases between them. Germline loops: CDR1 LNHDA, CDR2 SQIVND (reference sequence). Written as DNA, the CDR3 is TGTGCCAGTAGTGTGACGACAGGTGGAAATTCACCCCTCCACTTT. Its protein is CASSVTTGGNSPLHF.

The chain is built from TRBV6-6 and TRBJ2-7; D uncertain. Germline values: CDR1 MNHNY, CDR2 SVGAGI (reference sequence). The CDR3 is 13 residues long. With 6 bases removed from V and 4 bases from J, the gap between germline ends came to 13 bases. CDR3 amino acids: CASSLDWAYEQYV. The CDR3 nucleotides read TGTGCCAGCAGCCTGGATTGGGCTTACGAGCAGTACGTC.

The genes are TRBV5-1 and TRBJ2-3; 9 positions match TRBD1. The CDR3 has 14 residues. V lost 5 bases, J lost 4 bases, and 5 bases stayed unmatched. From germline, CDR1 is SGHRS and CDR2 YFSETQ. The CDR3 loop is CASSSGQGSDTQYF. In DNA form, the CDR3 reads TGCGCCAGCAGTTCGGGACAGGGATCAGATACGCAGTATTTT. Together with reference TRBV5-1 and TRBJ2-3, the CDR3 gives the full variable domain: KAGVTQTPRYLIKTRGQQVTLSCSPISGHRSVSWYQQTPGQGLQFLFEYFSETQRNKGNFPGRFSGRQFSNSRSEMNVSTLELGDSALYLCASSSGQGSDTQYFGPGTRLTVL.

CDR3: CASRTSGQETQYF. The CDR3 DNA follows: TGCGCCAGCAGGACTAGCGGGCAAGAGACCCAGTACTTC. V usage is TRBV5-1 and J usage is TRBJ2-5; 10 positions agree with TRBD2. CDR3 length: 13 amino acids. Per germline, CDR1 SGHRS and CDR2 YFSETQ. V lost 5 bases, J lost 2 bases, and 0 bases stayed unmatched.

J is TRBJ1-2 and V is TRBV29-1, with D possibly matching TRBD1 (5 bases). V lost 0 bases and J lost 4, with 15 bases in between. The CDR3 is made up of 15 amino acids. Germline CDR1 SQVTM, CDR2 ANQGSEA. The CDR3 region has the DNA TGCAGCGTTGAAGATTTCGTGGACACTGTCTATGGCTACACCTTC. The encoded protein is CSVEDFVDTVYGYTF. The whole variable domain, remainder taken from reference TRBV29-1 and TRBJ1-2, is SAVISQKPSRDICQRGTSLTIQCQVDSQVTMMFWYRQQPGQSLTLIATANQGSEATYESGFVIDKFPISRPNLTFSTLTVSNMSPEDSSIYLCSVEDFVDTVYGYTFGSGTRLTVV.

The V gene is TRBV7-9, the J gene TRBJ1-5, with D tentatively TRBD1 (6 bases). This CDR3 has 17 amino acids. Trimming removed 1 base from V and 3 bases from J, with 16 bases in between. Germline CDR1 and CDR2: SEHNR and FQNEAQ (reference sequence). The CDR3 sequence: CASSLVRPGVINQPQHF. CDR3 in DNA: TGTGCCAGCAGCTTAGTTCGCCCAGGGGTTATCAATCAGCCCCAGCATTTT.

This clone turned up a few times. The chain recombines TRBV7-9 with TRBJ1-4; unclear D gene. Germline CDR1 reads SEHNR; CDR2 reads FQNEAQ (reference sequence). This CDR3 is 15 amino acids long. V was shortened by 2 bases and J by 5 bases, with 12 bases between the two germline ends. CDR3 protein: CASSLMPNVNEKLFF. CDR3 nucleotides: TGTGCCAGCAGCTTAATGCCTAATGTCAATGAAAAACTGTTTTTT.

The chain employs TRBV19 and TRBJ1-2, with a possible D match to TRBD1 (5 bases). CDR1 is LNHDA and CDR2 is SQIVND in the germline V gene (reference sequence). The CDR3 spans 13 residues. V lost 6 bases and J 8 bases, leaving 16 bases between the germline ends. CDR3 region: CASSRGPERGYTF. Written as DNA, the CDR3 is TGTGCCAGTAGCCGGGGCCCCGAGCGGGGCTACACCTTC.

The V gene is TRBV27, the J gene TRBJ1-1; the match to TRBD1 covers 8 bases. Germline CDR1 and CDR2: MNHEY and SMNVEV (reference sequence). Germline trimming cut 4 bases from V and 4 bases from J; bases unmatched to any gene: 8. The CDR3 length is 15 residues. CDR3 nucleotides: TGTGCCAGCAGTTCACAACAGGGGGGGGGCACTGAAGCTTTCTTT. It yields the protein CASSSQQGGGTEAFF.

The chain links TRBV7-8 to TRBJ1-1; maybe TRBD1 (6 bases). Germline values: CDR1 SGHVS, CDR2 FQNEAQ. Trimming left V 6 bases short and J 4 bases short, with 24 bases between. This CDR3 is built from 17 residues. The CDR3 protein is CASRDRIGGGLSTEAFF. CDR3 nucleotide sequence: TGTGCCAGCAGGGACCGGATAGGGGGTGGGTTAAGCACTGAAGCTTTCTTT.

V is TRBV6-5 and J is TRBJ1-2, with D perhaps matching TRBD1 (6 bases). CDR3 length: 13 residues. V lost 8 bases and J lost 6, with 16 bases in between. CDR1 and CDR2 from the germline V gene are MNHEY and SVGAGI. This CDR3 is CASHRVALDGYTF. The CDR3 region has the DNA TGTGCCAGCCACAGGGTCGCTTTGGATGGCTACACCTTC.

A single count supports this clone. The chain carries TRBV6-5 and TRBJ2-3; a weak D match, TRBD1 (6 bases). The CDR3 contains 14 residues. The germline V gene has CDR1 MNHEY and CDR2 SVGAGI. Trimming took off 9 bases at V and 5 bases at J, with 18 bases between the two ends. CDR3 sequence reads: CASRQDELIDTQYF. CDR3 sequence (DNA): TGTGCCAGTCGACAGGACGAACTTATAGATACGCAGTATTTT.

This chain joins TRBV5-6 and TRBJ2-3; TRBD2 agrees at 8 bases. The length of the CDR3 is 15 residues. Germline lookup yields CDR1 SGHDT and CDR2 YYEEEE. Trimming took 2 bases from V and 3 from J; bases not matched to a gene: 5. CDR3 region: CASSLARGGTDTQYF. CDR3 coding DNA: TGTGCCAGCAGCTTAGCTCGGGGGGGGACAGATACGCAGTATTTT. The variable domain in full, completed from reference TRBV5-6 and TRBJ2-3, reads DAGVTQSPTHLIKTRGQQVTLRCSPKSGHDTVSWYQQALGQGPQFIFQYYEEEERQRGNFPDRFSGHQFPNYSSELNVNALLLGDSALYLCASSLARGGTDTQYFGPGTRLTVL.

V usage is TRBV6-4 and J usage is TRBJ2-3; a weak D match, TRBD2 (5 bases). The CDR3 consists of 16 residues. Germline-derived CDR1 and CDR2 are MRHNA and SNTAGT. V was cut by 6 bases and J by 4 bases, with 20 bases left in between. The CDR3 spells CASRSQRIDWPDTQYF. Written as DNA, the CDR3 is TGTGCCAGCAGGTCCCAGCGGATTGACTGGCCAGATACGCAGTATTTT.

J is TRBJ2-5 and V is TRBV6-2 or TRBV6-3; no clear D. This CDR3 has 18 amino acids. The germline V gene has CDR1 MNHEY and CDR2 SVGEGT. V was pared by 0 bases and J by 0 bases, with 17 bases between. This chain's CDR3 is CASSYSFGQRTYQETQYF. DNA of the CDR3: TGTGCCAGCAGTTACTCCTTTGGGCAGCGAACATACCAAGAGACCCAGTACTTC.

The chain has TRBV5-4 and TRBJ2-5, with TRBD1 as a possible D gene (5 bases). The CDR3 totals 13 residues. The germline V gene has CDR1 SGHNT and CDR2 YYREEE (reference sequence). Trimming pared 3 bases from V and 4 bases from J, leaving 10 bases between. The CDR3 region is CASSYGAGETQYF. In nucleotides, the CDR3 is TGTGCCAGCAGCTATGGGGCTGGAGAGACCCAGTACTTC. The whole variable domain, filled in from reference TRBV5-4 and TRBJ2-5, reads ETGVTQSPTHLIKTRGQQVTLRCSSQSGHNTVSWYQQALGQGPQFIFQYYREEENGRGNFPPRFSGLQFPNYSSELNVNALELDDSALYLCASSYGAGETQYFGPGTRLLVL.

This clone was observed a handful of times. The gene calls are TRBV19 and TRBJ1-5, with D maybe TRBD1 (6 bases). From germline, CDR1 is LNHDA and CDR2 SQIVND (reference sequence). Trimming pared 4 bases from V and 0 bases from J, leaving 13 bases between. The CDR3 totals 16 residues. Written as DNA, the CDR3 is TGTGCCAGTAGTACCCGGACAGAAAATAGCAATCAGCCCCAGCATTTT. Protein: CASSTRTENSNQPQHF.

V usage is TRBV5-6 and J usage is TRBJ2-5, with 8 bases identical to TRBD1. The CDR3 is made up of 13 amino acids. The trim removed 6 bases at V and 2 bases at J, leaving 3 bases unmatched. Germline V gene data show CDR1 as SGHDT and CDR2 as YYEEEE. CDR3 bases: TGTGCCAGCAAATGGACAGGGCAAGAGACCCAGTACTTC. This encodes CASKWTGQETQYF.

This clone turned up a few times. The chain couples TRBV5-4 to TRBJ1-3, with a possible D match to TRBD1 (5 bases). Trimming removed 3 bases from V and 0 bases from J, with 10 bases in between. Germline V lookup: CDR1 SGHNT, CDR2 YYREEE (reference sequence). The CDR3 runs 15 residues. DNA of the CDR3: TGTGCCAGCAGCTGGGGACCGAGCTCTGGAAACACCATATATTTT. Translation gives CASSWGPSSGNTIYF.

The rearrangement uses TRBV6-6 and TRBJ2-1; the match to TRBD2 covers 10 bases. The germline V gene encodes CDR1 MNHNY and CDR2 SVGAGI (reference sequence). V was clipped by 5 bases and J by 7 bases; unmatched bases: 23. This CDR3 is built from 20 residues. The CDR3 bases are TGTGCCAGCAGTCGCGCCTATAGCGGGGGGTCCAGGAAAACGCTGAATGAGCAGTTCTTC. Translated: CASSRAYSGGSRKTLNEQFF.

This chain joins TRBV30 and TRBJ1-1; D unclear. The CDR3 sequence is 12 residues long. Germline V gene sequence: CDR1 GTSNPN, CDR2 SVGIG (reference sequence). The V and J ends lost 0 bases and 7 bases respectively, with 9 bases between them. The DNA for the CDR3 is TGTGCCTGGAGTGTAACGGGGATTGAAGCTTTCTTT. This sequence encodes CAWSVTGIEAFF. Using reference TRBV30 and TRBJ1-1 for the parts outside the CDR3, the full variable domain is SQTIHQWPATLVQPVGSPLSLECTVEGTSNPNLYWYRQAAGRGLQLLFYSVGIGQISSEVPQNLSASRPQDRQFILSSKKLLLSDSGFYLCAWSVTGIEAFFGQGTRLTVV.

The gene calls are TRBV7-9 and TRBJ2-1, with D tentatively TRBD2 (5 bases). CDR3 size: 13 residues. CDR1 is SEHNR, CDR2 FQNEAQ, per germline (reference sequence). Trimming stripped 6 bases from V and 10 bases from J, with 16 bases between. CDR3 sequence reads: CASRRAAGDEQFF. As DNA, the CDR3 is TGTGCCAGCAGGAGGGCAGCTGGTGACGAGCAGTTCTTC.

This chain connects TRBV5-1 to TRBJ1-1; no firm D call. The V gene lost 0 bases and the J gene lost 5 bases, with 8 bases spanning the gap. The CDR3 totals 13 residues. Germline CDR1 SGHRS, CDR2 YFSETQ. The CDR3 bases are TGCGCCAGCAGCTTGGTAGCGGAAACTGAAGCTTTCTTT. Its protein is CASSLVAETEAFF.

This chain uses TRBV4-2 with TRBJ2-3; maybe TRBD1 (6 bases). The CDR3 loop spans 16 amino acids. Germline V gene data show CDR1 as LGHNA and CDR2 as YNFKEQ. V was clipped by 2 bases and J by 1 base, with 13 bases between them. CDR3 DNA: TGTGCCAGCAGCCAACCCCGGACAGAGGGCACAGATACGCAGTATTTT. Encoded protein: CASSQPRTEGTDTQYF.

The chain uses TRBV2 and TRBJ2-7, with 7 bases identical to TRBD1. From germline, CDR1 is SNHLY and CDR2 FYNNEI. This CDR3 has 17 amino acids. With 4 bases clipped from V and 0 bases from J, the junction kept 12 bases outside the gene matches. Here the CDR3 DNA reads TGTGCCAGCAGTGGCTCTCGGACAGGCAGACACTCCTACGAGCAGTACGTC. Its protein product is CASSGSRTGRHSYEQYV.

This clone appeared a few times. The V call is TRBV7-2, the J call TRBJ1-1; D is undetermined. From germline, CDR1 is SGHTA and CDR2 FQGNSA. The CDR3 covers 13 residues. Trimming removed 1 base at V and 1 base at J, with 4 bases between. CDR3 DNA: TGTGCCAGCAGCTTAGACCCGAACACTGAAGCTTTCTTT. As protein: CASSLDPNTEAFF.

CDR3 sequence: CASSLALEANSPLHF. Here the CDR3 DNA reads TGTGCCAGCAGCTTAGCGCTCGAGGCGAATTCACCCCTCCACTTT. The chain carries TRBV7-9 and TRBJ1-6; D gene unclear. Germline loops: CDR1 SEHNR, CDR2 FQNEAQ (reference sequence). The CDR3 runs 15 residues. Trimming shortened V by 0 bases and J by 7 bases, and 10 bases separated the two germline ends.